This T cell receptor (beta chain) was found in a study of CD8+ T cells in alopecia areata. Overall study: Those treated were given oral tofacitinib at 5 to 10 mg twice daily.

CDR3 size: 16 residues. CDR1 and CDR2 from the germline V gene are SGHDT and YYEEEE. Trimming removed 4 bases from V and 2 bases from J, with 18 bases in between. Sequencing relied on a cDNA template that was reverse transcribed from extracted RNA. Method: immunoSEQ multiplex PCR; TCRdb's copy keeps in-frame clones and lacks some. Counted here are about 150,000 clones, about 87% occurring once; the ten biggest clones make up more than 12%. The sequencing used CD8+ T cells sorted from blood, collected at week 0. The TCR comes from a human donor with alopecia areata. The chain has TRBV5-6 and TRBJ1-1, with D perhaps matching TRBD1 (5 bases). CDR3: CASSPAETALNTEAFF. CDR3 sequence (DNA): TGTGCCAGCAGCCCAGCCGAGACAGCTCTAAACACTGAAGCTTTCTTT.